The clone carrying this TCR beta chain has a handful of counts. Its specificity is unknown. The data stem from a study of T cell repertoires in cytomegalovirus infection. Across the study: It can be stated that public TCR beta signatures indicated CMV infection as well as a matching HLA type.

General study findings and limits: The ex vivo response was dominated by HLA-C-restricted CMV-specific TCR beta clonotypes.

TCRdb reprocessed the reads via MiXCR and lists one record per CDR3 protein. The sample yields 400,000 or so distinct CDR3 sequences, around 32% seen once. Per germline, CDR1 SGHAT and CDR2 FQDESV (reference sequence). This CDR3 is 14 amino acids long. Trimming cost V 5 bases and J 4 bases, with 14 bases left between them. The specimen sequenced was PBMCs. The receptor comes from a human donor in good health (CMV status not recorded). Some clones in this sample may be carry-over from other donors' samples. The chain uses TRBV11-1 and TRBJ1-2; D gene uncertain. The CDR3 region has the DNA TGTGCCAGCAGCCCTCGTGTAGAGGGCTATGGCTACACCTTC. Protein sequence: CASSPRVEGYGYTF.